These 14 T cell receptor beta chains came from one sample sequenced in a study of blood T cell repertoires in COVID-19. Assay used: immunoSEQ multiplex PCR; TCRdb lists only in-frame clones, some missing. The sample lists roughly 100,000 clones, 89% occurring once. Sequencing used peripheral blood. The receptors were sampled from a woman between 70 and 85 years old with acute or convalescent COVID-19.

The rearrangement links TRBV3-1 (or the pseudogene TRBV3-2) to TRBJ2-3; 11 bases match TRBD1. The CDR3 loop spans 14 amino acids. CDR1 is LGHDT, CDR2 YNNKEL, per germline (reference sequence). Trimming removed 3 bases from V and 8 bases from J; junction bases left unmatched: 4. The CDR3 loop is CASSQDRGLSTQYF. The CDR3 coding sequence is TGTGCCAGCAGCCAGGACAGGGGGCTTAGTACGCAGTATTTT.

This chain joins TRBV5-1 and TRBJ1-2; D is unresolved. Trimming took 0 bases from V and 8 from J, leaving 8 bases between them. CDR3 size: 12 residues. Germline values: CDR1 SGHRS, CDR2 YFSETQ. DNA for the CDR3: TGCGCCAGCAGCTTGGATTTCCGGGGCTACACCTTC. Translation gives CASSLDFRGYTF.

The genes are TRBV7-8 and TRBJ2-7; the D gene is possibly TRBD2 (6 bases). The germline V gene has CDR1 SGHVS and CDR2 FQNEAQ. V lost 6 bases and J lost 2, with 14 bases in between. This CDR3 is 14 amino acids long. The CDR3 DNA follows: TGTGCCAGCAGTTCCGTATCGGGGGCCTACGAGCAGTACGTC. Its translation: CASSSVSGAYEQYV.

This rearrangement joins TRBV28 to TRBJ1-1; 10 bases fit TRBD1. V dropped 11 bases and J dropped 5; count of bases not matched to a gene: 8. The CDR3 has 13 residues. The V gene's germline CDR1 is MDHEN and CDR2 SYDVKM. CDR3 bases: TGTGCCGCCCGTCCGGGACAGGGGACTGAAGCTTTCTTT. Residues: CAARPGQGTEAFF.

The chain recombines TRBV11-3 with TRBJ2-5; 9 nucleotides agree with TRBD1. CDR3 size: 17 residues. Germline trimming cut 1 base from V and 5 bases from J; bases unmatched to any gene: 11. Germline V gene data show CDR1 as SGHNT and CDR2 as YENEEA. CDR3 protein: CASSLATGTGGRETQYF. The CDR3 DNA reads TGTGCCAGCAGCTTAGCAACCGGCACAGGGGGCCGGGAGACCCAGTACTTC.

The chain is built from TRBV28 and TRBJ1-5; no clear D gene. Trimming took off 0 bases at V and 6 bases at J, with 24 bases between the two ends. The CDR3 is 19 amino acids. CDR1 and CDR2 from the germline V gene are MDHEN and SYDVKM. The CDR3, as DNA: TGTGCCAGCAGTTTATGGACCCAGGAAACTGGTAGGCAGAGTCAGCCCCAGCATTTT. Its translation: CASSLWTQETGRQSQPQHF.

This chain joins TRBV3-1 (or the pseudogene TRBV3-2) and TRBJ1-4; no firm D call. Trimming took off 0 bases at V and 0 bases at J, with 8 bases between the two ends. This CDR3 is 16 amino acids long. The germline V gene encodes CDR1 LGHDT and CDR2 YNNKEL (reference sequence). The DNA of the CDR3 is TGTGCCAGCAGCCAAGATTTGGGAGCAACTAATGAAAAACTGTTTTTT. It yields the protein CASSQDLGATNEKLFF.

This clone has a handful of counts. Other DNA sequences of this sample code for an identical CDR3. The chain recombines TRBV28 with TRBJ1-3; D perhaps matches TRBD1 (5 bases). Germline values: CDR1 MDHEN, CDR2 SYDVKM. The length of the CDR3 is 14 residues. V lost 4 bases, J lost 2 bases, and 9 bases lay in between. The CDR3 DNA reads as TGTGCCAGCAGTTCCGGGGGAACTGGAAACACCATATATTTT. This translates into CASSSGGTGNTIYF.

This chain connects TRBV7-9 to TRBJ1-1, with D hard to call. Germline V gives CDR1 SEHNR, CDR2 FQNEAQ (reference sequence). The CDR3 length is 14 residues. V lost 0 bases to trimming and J lost 4 bases, with 9 bases between them. The CDR3 DNA follows: TGTGCCAGCAGCTTAGCAGGGAGCGGCACTGAAGCTTTCTTT. It is translated as CASSLAGSGTEAFF.

The CDR3 loop is CASRRGAGGYTF. As DNA, the CDR3 is TGTGCCAGCAGGCGGGGGGCCGGTGGCTACACCTTC. The chain employs TRBV6-5 and TRBJ1-2; D might be TRBD1 (6 bases). Germline V lookup: CDR1 MNHEY, CDR2 SVGAGI. V was shortened by 6 bases and J by 7 bases, with 12 bases between the two germline ends. The CDR3 length is 12 residues.

The J gene is TRBJ1-2, the V gene TRBV4-1, with 12 bases aligning to TRBD1. CDR1 MGHRA and CDR2 YSYEKL come from the germline V gene. V was pared by 2 bases and J by 4 bases, with 5 bases of the junction left unmatched. The CDR3 runs to 16 residues. The CDR3 is CASSQSGTGGAYGYTF. In DNA, the CDR3 is TGCGCCAGCAGCCAATCCGGGACAGGGGGCGCCTATGGCTACACCTTC.

The chain couples TRBV19 to TRBJ2-5; 7 bases agree with TRBD1. The germline CDR1 and CDR2 sequences are LNHDA and SQIVND (reference sequence). V gave up 10 bases and J gave up 2 bases; unmatched junction bases: 7. The CDR3 is made up of 13 amino acids. This CDR3 is CATKRQGQETQYF. In DNA, the CDR3 is TGTGCCACCAAGAGACAGGGTCAAGAGACCCAGTACTTC.

J is TRBJ1-4 and V is TRBV6-5; D ambiguous. The germline CDR1 and CDR2 sequences are MNHEY and SVGAGI. V shed 2 bases and J shed 5 bases, with 9 bases lying between them. The CDR3 length is 14 residues. The CDR3 nucleotides are TGTGCCAGCAGTTACCACAGTTTAAATGAAAAACTGTTTTTT. Translation gives CASSYHSLNEKLFF.

Details on this clone: A junction end diverges from the germline sequence, so it may reflect a read error. The chain is built from TRBV2 and TRBJ1-4, with unresolved D. CDR1 SNHLY and CDR2 FYNNEI come from the germline V gene. The CDR3 covers 15 residues. The CDR3 loop is CASREASATNEKLFF. The CDR3 DNA sequence: TGTGCCAGCAGGGAAGCTTCGGCAACTAATGAAAAACTGTTTTTT.